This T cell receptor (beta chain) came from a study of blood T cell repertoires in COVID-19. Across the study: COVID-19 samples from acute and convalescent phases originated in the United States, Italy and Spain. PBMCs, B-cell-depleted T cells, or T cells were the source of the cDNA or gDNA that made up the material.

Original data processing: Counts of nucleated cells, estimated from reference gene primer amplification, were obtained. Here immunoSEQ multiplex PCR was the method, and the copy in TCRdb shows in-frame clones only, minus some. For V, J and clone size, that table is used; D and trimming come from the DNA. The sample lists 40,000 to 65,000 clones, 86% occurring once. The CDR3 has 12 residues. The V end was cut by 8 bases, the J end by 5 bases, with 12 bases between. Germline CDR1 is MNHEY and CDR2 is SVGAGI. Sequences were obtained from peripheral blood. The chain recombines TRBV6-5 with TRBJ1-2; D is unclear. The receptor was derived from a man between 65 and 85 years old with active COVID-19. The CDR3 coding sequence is TGTGCCAGCTATAGGCAGACTTATGGCTACACCTTC. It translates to CASYRQTYGYTF.